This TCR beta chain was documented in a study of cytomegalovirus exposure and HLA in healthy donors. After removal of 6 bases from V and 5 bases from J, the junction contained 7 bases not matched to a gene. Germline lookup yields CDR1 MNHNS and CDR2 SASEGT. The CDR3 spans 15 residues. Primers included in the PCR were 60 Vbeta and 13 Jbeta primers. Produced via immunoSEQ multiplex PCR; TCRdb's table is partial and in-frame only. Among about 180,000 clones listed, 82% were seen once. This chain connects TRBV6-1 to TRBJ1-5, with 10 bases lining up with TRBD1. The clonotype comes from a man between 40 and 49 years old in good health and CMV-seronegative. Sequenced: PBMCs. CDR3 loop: CASRGAGTGDQPQHF. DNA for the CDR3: TGTGCCAGCAGGGGAGCCGGGACAGGGGATCAGCCCCAGCATTTT.